This T cell receptor beta chain was identified during a study of Graves' ophthalmopathy and Graves' hyperthyroidism. In the study overall: Over 18 months of follow-up, stable hyperthyroidism required that no ophthalmopathy appear.

RNA transcripts were the template, and TCR beta CDR3 regions were amplified from them. The workflow started with a first-round RT-PCR run with HTBI primers and then moved on to a second-round multiplex PCR. TCRdb itself ran the multiplex PCR reads through MiXCR, one entry per CDR3 protein. Of over a million distinct CDR3 sequences listed, roughly two fifths are singletons. This clonotype was found many times. Its target is not known. Patients were left out if they had other autoimmune diseases, uncontrolled infections, pregnancy or lactation. The CDR3 totals 14 residues. Germline V lookup: CDR1 ENHRY, CDR2 SYGVKD. The V end lost 4 bases, the J end lost 1 base, and 11 bases lay between the germline ends. Whole-study results and caveats: Both an approximately 69% sensitivity and an approximately 75% specificity characterized the model's predictions of ophthalmopathy progression. Also, most clonotypes expanded in the thyroid above 0.001 frequency appeared in blood.

The material sequenced was peripheral blood or thyroid tissue (not recorded which). The TCR comes from an adult man with Graves' hyperthyroidism. The chain couples TRBV10-3 to TRBJ2-7; TRBD1 is a possible D gene (6 bases). The CDR3 sequence: CAISAGVGSYEQYF. The CDR3 DNA sequence: TGTGCCATCAGTGCAGGGGTTGGATCCTACGAGCAGTACTTC.